Following are 30 T cell receptor beta chains from one sample sequenced in a study of Ad26.COV2.S vaccination and SARS-CoV-2 variants. Treatment reported: about 20 received Ad26.COV2.S at low or high dose, single or two shots; a few received placebo; per-sample allocation not given. The samples date from day 63 after the first vaccine or placebo injection. This table comes from immunoSEQ multiplex PCR, and its TCRdb copy is limited to in-frame clones, with some not included. The table lists 500,000 or so clones, roughly 87% of them singletons, with more than 10% in the top ten. The material sequenced was peripheral blood, taken in a trial of Ad26.COV2.S vaccine versus placebo. The receptors were sampled from a person aged 18-65 years who received the Ad26.COV2.S COVID-19 vaccine or a placebo.

This clone occurred many times. The genes are TRBV6-5 and TRBJ2-7, with TRBD1 as a possible D gene (5 bases). From germline, CDR1 is MNHEY and CDR2 SVGAGI. Trimming pared 6 bases from V and 1 base from J, leaving 13 bases between. This CDR3 has 14 amino acids. CDR3 bases: TGTGCCAGCAGGAGGACATCTACTTCCTACGAGCAGTACTTC. Translated: CASRRTSTSYEQYF.

The chain has TRBV19 and TRBJ2-2; 9 bases agree with TRBD1. The germline gives CDR1 LNHDA, CDR2 SQIVND (reference sequence). The length of the CDR3 is 14 residues. The ends lost 6 bases at V and 5 bases at J; junction bases unmatched: 4. The CDR3 region is CASRGQGVTGELFF. The CDR3 region has the DNA TGTGCCAGTAGGGGACAGGGAGTAACCGGGGAGCTGTTTTTT.

The chain recombines TRBV27 with TRBJ1-1; D gene unclear. This CDR3 comprises 15 residues. Germline V lookup: CDR1 MNHEY, CDR2 SMNVEV (reference sequence). The ends were cut back, 6 bases at V and 1 base at J, with 15 bases in the middle. The CDR3 coding sequence is TGTGCCAGCAGAAATGAACTCGGACCGAACACTGAAGCTTTCTTT. Its translation: CASRNELGPNTEAFF.

The J gene is TRBJ2-7, the V gene TRBV5-4; 9 nucleotides agree with TRBD1. The ends lost 4 bases at V and 3 bases at J; junction bases unmatched: 8. The CDR3 runs to 15 residues. In germline, CDR1 is SGHNT, CDR2 YYREEE (reference sequence). The CDR3 DNA sequence: TGTGCCAGCAGCCCCGCGACAGGGGGGATCTACGAGCAGTACTTC. Encoded protein: CASSPATGGIYEQYF. Full variable domain (remainder filled in from reference TRBV5-4 and TRBJ2-7): ETGVTQSPTHLIKTRGQQVTLRCSSQSGHNTVSWYQQALGQGPQFIFQYYREEENGRGNFPPRFSGLQFPNYSSELNVNALELDDSALYLCASSPATGGIYEQYFGPGTRLTVT.

This clone has a single count. CDR3 amino acids: CASSPLSGNSYNEQFF. CDR3 nucleotide sequence: TGTGCCAGCAGCCCCCTAAGCGGGAACTCCTACAATGAGCAGTTCTTC. The chain has TRBV4-2 and TRBJ2-1, with 7 bases fitting TRBD2. This CDR3 comprises 16 residues. J lost 0 bases, V lost 4 bases, and 6 bases had no gene match. Germline loops: CDR1 LGHNA, CDR2 YNFKEQ.

The rearrangement links TRBV20-1 to TRBJ1-1, with D uncertain. Germline CDR1 and CDR2: DFQATT and SNEGSKA (reference sequence). The V end was cut by 3 bases, the J end by 7 bases, with 21 bases between. This CDR3 comprises 15 residues. CDR3 region: CSASRGSMTNNEAFF. DNA of the CDR3: TGCAGTGCTAGTCGTGGGTCCATGACCAATAATGAAGCTTTCTTT.

The V call is TRBV6-5, the J call TRBJ1-2, with 9 bases fitting TRBD1. Germline CDR1 and CDR2: MNHEY and SVGAGI. The CDR3 runs to 15 residues. Losses at the gene ends were 6 bases for V and 2 bases for J; bases not matched to a gene: 7. For the CDR3, the DNA is TGTGCCAGCAGCGGAACAGGGGGCCGAAACTATGGCTACACCTTC. As protein: CASSGTGGRNYGYTF.

The V gene is TRBV28, the J gene TRBJ2-7; 14 positions agree with TRBD2. The CDR3 runs to 21 residues. V lost 5 bases and J lost 4; bases outside the gene matches: 22. Germline V CDR1 and CDR2: MDHEN, SYDVKM. Written as DNA, the CDR3 is TGTGCCAGCAGTGTCATACAGGGGGCTGGGGGACTAGCGGGAGAAAGGTACGAGCAGTACTTC. Translated: CASSVIQGAGGLAGERYEQYF.

This CDR3 reads CASRPIFTPGPQSEQFF. As DNA, the CDR3 is TGCGCCAGCAGGCCTATATTTACCCCGGGCCCCCAAAGTGAGCAGTTCTTC. The gene calls are TRBV4-1 and TRBJ2-1; D not resolved. Germline V CDR1 and CDR2: MGHRA, YSYEKL. Trimming cost V 6 bases and J 9 bases, with 27 bases left between them. CDR3 length equals 17 residues.

The gene calls are TRBV3-1 (or the pseudogene TRBV3-2) and TRBJ1-2, with 9 nucleotides matching TRBD1. J gave up 8 bases and V 3 bases, and 7 bases lay outside the gene matches. CDR3 length equals 14 residues. CDR1 and CDR2 (germline): LGHDT, YNNKEL (reference sequence). CDR3 protein: CASSQGDRDGGYTF. In nucleotides, the CDR3 is TGTGCCAGCAGCCAGGGGGACAGGGACGGCGGCTACACCTTC.

The V call is TRBV12-3 or TRBV12-4, the J call TRBJ2-3; weak D call: TRBD1 (6 bases). The V and J ends lost 3 bases and 4 bases respectively, with 8 bases between them. This CDR3 spans 13 amino acids. CDR3 region: CASSFTGPDTQYF. In DNA form, the CDR3 reads TGTGCCAGCAGTTTCACAGGGCCAGATACGCAGTATTTT.

The rearrangement joins TRBV28 to TRBJ2-7; TRBD2 agrees at 7 bases. The CDR3 spans 16 residues. The junction had 12 bases not matched to a gene; V was cut back by 2 bases and J by 5 bases. In germline, CDR1 is MDHEN, CDR2 SYDVKM. CDR3 nucleotide sequence: TGTGCCAGCAGTTTACCCATGGCAGGGAGGGCCAACGAGCAGTACTTC. Encoded protein: CASSLPMAGRANEQYF.

The V gene is TRBV19, the J gene TRBJ1-1; TRBD1 matches 8 bases. The trim removed 7 bases at V and 4 bases at J, leaving 8 bases unmatched. The CDR3 contains 14 residues. CDR1 LNHDA and CDR2 SQIVND come from the germline V gene (reference sequence). The CDR3 spells CASTAFRGPTEAFF. CDR3 DNA sequence: TGTGCCAGTACCGCCTTCAGGGGGCCCACTGAAGCTTTCTTT.

The chain is built from TRBV25-1 and TRBJ2-2, with unresolved D. Trimming cost V 5 bases and J 5 bases, with 3 bases left between them. In germline, CDR1 is MGHDK, CDR2 SYGVNS. The CDR3 length is 11 residues. The CDR3 DNA is TGTGCCAGCAGTTTGACCGGGGAGCTGTTTTTT. Amino acid sequence: CASSLTGELFF.

CDR3 loop: CASSFDSRESGELFF. DNA of the CDR3: TGTGCCAGCAGTTTTGATAGTAGGGAGTCCGGGGAGCTGTTTTTT. This chain connects TRBV27 to TRBJ2-2, with D possibly being TRBD2 (5 bases). This CDR3 contains 15 residues. The germline gives CDR1 MNHEY, CDR2 SMNVEV (reference sequence). Trimming cost V 3 bases and J 6 bases, with 14 bases left between them.

Only one count was recorded for this clone. This sequence joins TRBV19 and TRBJ2-1; 13 nucleotides agree with TRBD2. Germline V gene data show CDR1 as LNHDA and CDR2 as SQIVND (reference sequence). V trimming: 5 bases; J trimming: 5 bases; junction bases outside the gene matches: 15. The CDR3 extends over 19 amino acids. Written as DNA, the CDR3 is TGTGCCAGTAGTCTACCGGGACTAGCGGGGAAAGTTTGGCACAATGAGCAGTTCTTC. Translated: CASSLPGLAGKVWHNEQFF.

The CDR3 region is CASSQDRGDPMNTEAFF. Written as DNA, the CDR3 is TGTGCCAGCAGCCAAGACCGAGGGGACCCCATGAACACTGAAGCTTTCTTT. The chain is built from TRBV5-6 and TRBJ1-1; tentatively, D is TRBD1 (5 bases). Trimming cost V 4 bases and J 0 bases, with 19 bases left between them. Germline V lookup: CDR1 SGHDT, CDR2 YYEEEE. This CDR3 region has 17 residues.

The CDR3 is CSAPDGVEAFF. The CDR3 coding sequence is TGCAGTGCCCCGGACGGAGTCGAAGCTTTCTTT. J is TRBJ1-1 and V is TRBV20-1; no firm D call. The CDR3 runs 11 residues. Trimming took off 6 bases at V and 8 bases at J, with 13 bases between the two ends. CDR1 is DFQATT, CDR2 SNEGSKA, per germline (reference sequence).

This chain uses TRBV15 with TRBJ1-2; 7 positions agree with TRBD1. The CDR3 runs to 14 residues. CDR1 and CDR2 from the germline V gene are LNHNV and YYDKDF (reference sequence). The V segment lost 4 bases and the J segment 6 bases; nucleotides outside the gene matches: 8. The CDR3 DNA reads as TGTGCCACCAGCACCTCAGGGGGGAATGATGGCTACACCTTC. The encoded protein is CATSTSGGNDGYTF.

The rearrangement links TRBV2 to TRBJ1-1, with D uncertain. The germline CDR1 and CDR2 sequences are SNHLY and FYNNEI. The CDR3 extends over 12 amino acids. V dropped 6 bases and J dropped 3 bases, with 8 bases sitting between them. CDR3 DNA: TGTGCCAGCAGGCACAGAGACACTGAAGCTTTCTTT. Its translation is CASRHRDTEAFF.

The chain uses TRBV10-3 and TRBJ2-5; the D gene is possibly TRBD1 (6 bases). The CDR3 is made up of 13 amino acids. Looked up from germline, CDR1 is ENHRY and CDR2 is SYGVKD. V shed 4 bases and J shed 5 bases, with 11 bases lying between them. The CDR3 nucleotides read TGTGCCATCAGTGGAGGACAGTGGGAGACCCAGTACTTC. Protein sequence: CAISGGQWETQYF.

This chain uses TRBV11-1 with TRBJ2-5; D is undetermined. Germline V gene sequence: CDR1 SGHAT, CDR2 FQDESV (reference sequence). CDR3 length equals 13 residues. V shed 1 base and J shed 1 base, with 4 bases lying between them. This CDR3 is CASSLGPQETQYF. The CDR3 DNA sequence: TGTGCCAGCAGCTTAGGGCCCCAAGAGACCCAGTACTTC. The whole variable domain, remainder taken from reference TRBV11-1 and TRBJ2-5, is EAEVAQSPRYKITEKSQAVAFWCDPISGHATLYWYRQILGQGPELLVQFQDESVVDDSQLPKDRFSAERLKGVDSTLKIQPAELGDSAMYLCASSLGPQETQYFGPGTRLLVL.

DNA for the CDR3: TGTGCCTGGAGTAGGGGACAGACGCTCTCTGGAAACACCATATATTTT. It codes for CAWSRGQTLSGNTIYF. The rearrangement uses TRBV30 and TRBJ1-3; 7 bases fit TRBD1. CDR3 size: 16 residues. V dropped 2 bases and J dropped 0; count of bases not matched to a gene: 7. Germline V gene sequence: CDR1 GTSNPN, CDR2 SVGIG (reference sequence).

This rearrangement joins TRBV6-4 to TRBJ2-1; 13 nucleotides match TRBD2. The CDR3 is made up of 15 amino acids. CDR1 is MRHNA, CDR2 SNTAGT, per germline. The trim removed 4 bases at V and 6 bases at J, leaving 3 bases unmatched. CDR3: CASSAGTSGANEQFF. For the CDR3, the DNA is TGTGCCAGCAGTGCTGGGACTAGCGGGGCCAATGAGCAGTTCTTC.

In this sample, this clone turned up once. The V and J genes are TRBV27 and TRBJ2-1; 8 positions match TRBD1. In germline, CDR1 is MNHEY, CDR2 SMNVEV (reference sequence). The CDR3 has 14 amino acids. V shed 6 bases and J 3 bases; nucleotides not matched to a gene: 4. CDR3 region: CASSPGQVYNEQFF. DNA for the CDR3: TGTGCCAGCAGCCCGGGACAGGTCTACAATGAGCAGTTCTTC.

The V and J genes are TRBV9 and TRBJ2-2; D perhaps matches TRBD1 (6 bases). V was pared by 4 bases and J by 1 base, with 8 bases between. There are 14 residues in the CDR3. Germline lookup yields CDR1 SGDLS and CDR2 YYNGEE. CDR3 region: CASSMGQNTGELFF. CDR3 nucleotides: TGTGCCAGCAGCATGGGACAGAACACCGGGGAGCTGTTTTTT. Supplemented by reference TRBV9 and TRBJ2-2, the full variable domain reads DSGVTQTPKHLITATGQRVTLRCSPRSGDLSVYWYQQSLDQGLQFLIQYYNGEERAKGNILERFSAQQFPDLHSELNLSSLELGDSALYFCASSMGQNTGELFFGEGSRLTVL.

The chain links TRBV28 to TRBJ2-1, with D hard to call. The ends were cut back, 3 bases at V and 6 bases at J, with 6 bases in the middle. Germline CDR1 is MDHEN and CDR2 is SYDVKM. The CDR3 is 12 amino acids. In DNA, the CDR3 is TGTGCCAGCAGTTTCGGGCTCAATGAGCAGTTCTTC. Amino acid sequence: CASSFGLNEQFF.

V gene TRBV9 combines with J gene TRBJ2-2; the D gene is possibly TRBD1 (5 bases). Deletions cut 0 bases from V and 1 base from J, with 7 bases between. Germline V lookup: CDR1 SGDLS, CDR2 YYNGEE. This CDR3 is 15 amino acids long. This CDR3 reads CASSVVGQNTGELFF. The CDR3 DNA follows: TGTGCCAGCAGCGTAGTCGGACAGAACACCGGGGAGCTGTTTTTT.

There are a few counts of this clone. The chain joins TRBV9 to TRBJ2-3; D ambiguous. Per the germline V gene, CDR1 is SGDLS and CDR2 is YYNGEE. Trimming removed 2 bases from V and 4 bases from J, with 8 bases in between. The CDR3 sequence is 13 residues long. CDR3: CASSVRPADTQYF. The CDR3 nucleotides read TGTGCCAGCAGCGTTCGGCCGGCAGATACGCAGTATTTT.

This clone was observed many times. V gene TRBV3-1 (or the pseudogene TRBV3-2) combines with J gene TRBJ1-5; D is perhaps TRBD1 (5 bases). This CDR3 has 14 amino acids. The ends were cut back, 3 bases at V and 6 bases at J, with 12 bases in the middle. Germline V gene sequence: CDR1 LGHDT, CDR2 YNNKEL (reference sequence). DNA for the CDR3: TGTGCCAGCAGCCATGGCAGGGCAGGTCAGCCCCAGCATTTT. Translated, it gives CASSHGRAGQPQHF.